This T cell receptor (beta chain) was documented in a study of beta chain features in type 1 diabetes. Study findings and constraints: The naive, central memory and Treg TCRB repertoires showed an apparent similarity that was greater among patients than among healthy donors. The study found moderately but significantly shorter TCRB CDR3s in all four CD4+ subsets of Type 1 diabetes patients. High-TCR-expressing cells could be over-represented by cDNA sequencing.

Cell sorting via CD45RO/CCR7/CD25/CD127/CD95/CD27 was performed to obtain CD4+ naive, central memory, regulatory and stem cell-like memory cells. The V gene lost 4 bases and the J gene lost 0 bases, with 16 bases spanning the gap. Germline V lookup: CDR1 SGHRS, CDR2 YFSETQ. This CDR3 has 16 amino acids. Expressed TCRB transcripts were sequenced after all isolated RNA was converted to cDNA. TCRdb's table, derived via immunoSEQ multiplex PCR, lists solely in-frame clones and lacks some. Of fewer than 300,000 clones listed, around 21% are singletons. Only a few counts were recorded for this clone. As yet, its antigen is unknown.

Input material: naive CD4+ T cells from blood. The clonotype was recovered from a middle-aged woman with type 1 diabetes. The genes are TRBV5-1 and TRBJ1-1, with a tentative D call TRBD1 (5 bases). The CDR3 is CASSHFLQGLNTEAFF. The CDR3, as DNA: TGCGCCAGCAGCCATTTTCTCCAGGGCCTGAACACTGAAGCTTTCTTT.